The entry below describes one T cell receptor beta chain. The CDR3 spans 16 residues. Unmatched junction bases numbered 10, after V lost 5 bases and J lost 7 bases. CDR1 is MDHEN and CDR2 is SYDVKM in the germline V gene. These data originate in a study of T cell changes during pregnancy in multiple sclerosis. TCRdb's table, derived via immunoSEQ multiplex PCR, lists solely in-frame clones and lacks some. This sample has under 55,000 clones; roughly 94% occur once, and the top ten carry around 0.34%. The TCR originated in a female donor with multiple sclerosis, enrolled in a pregnancy study. This chain connects TRBV28 to TRBJ1-6; the match to TRBD1 covers 8 bases. The sample here was CD4+ T cells from peripheral blood mononuclear cells, taken in the third trimester of pregnancy. CDR3 in DNA: TGTGCCAGCAGTCTCGGACAGGGAATGGTAAATTCACCCCTCCACTTT. Encoded protein: CASSLGQGMVNSPLHF.